One sample yielded the 15 T cell receptor beta chains listed below, sequenced in a study of immune evolution from preneoplasia to lung adenocarcinoma. Sequencing was performed with immunoSEQ multiplex PCR; in TCRdb, only in-frame clones are kept and a portion is missing. The data contain tens of thousands of clones, roughly 80% of them singletons. The material sequenced was FFPE invasive lung adenocarcinoma tissue. These receptors were taken from a person in their sixties with lung adenocarcinoma.

The rearrangement links TRBV5-1 to TRBJ2-1, with 13 bases fitting TRBD2. With V trimmed by 0 bases and J by 1 base, 1 base remained unmatched. The CDR3 consists of 17 residues. CDR1 SGHRS and CDR2 YFSETQ come from the germline V gene. The CDR3 nucleotides are TGCGCCAGCAGCTTGGCACTAGCGGGAGGGTCCTACAATGAGCAGTTCTTC. It translates to CASSLALAGGSYNEQFF.

The chain couples TRBV2 to TRBJ1-4, with a tentative D call TRBD1 (5 bases). CDR1 and CDR2 (germline): SNHLY, FYNNEI. V dropped 7 bases and J dropped 8 bases, with 17 bases sitting between them. This CDR3 region has 14 residues. CDR3 protein: CASKIATASEKLFF. The CDR3 DNA reads TGTGCCAGCAAAATCGCGACAGCTTCCGAAAAACTGTTTTTT.

This rearrangement joins TRBV5-1 to TRBJ1-4; 9 positions match TRBD1. The V and J ends lost 0 bases and 5 bases, in that order; junction bases with no gene match: 2. Germline V lookup: CDR1 SGHRS, CDR2 YFSETQ. CDR3 size: 15 residues. The CDR3 spells CASSLAGQGNEKLFF. The CDR3, as DNA: TGCGCCAGCAGCTTGGCGGGACAGGGAAATGAAAAACTGTTTTTT.

This clone was seen more than once but under ten times. This rearrangement joins TRBV5-5 to TRBJ2-3; TRBD1 matches at 7 bases. The germline V gene encodes CDR1 SGHKS and CDR2 YYEKEE (reference sequence). After removal of 4 bases from V and 4 bases from J, the junction contained 9 bases not matched to a gene. The CDR3 is 15 residues long. The CDR3: CASSTRSQGADTQYF. The CDR3 DNA reads TGTGCCAGCAGCACCCGCTCCCAGGGGGCAGATACGCAGTATTTT.

The CDR3 nucleotides are TGTGCCAGCAGTCCTTTCGGGACAGGGACCTACGAGCAGTACTTC. Translated, it gives CASSPFGTGTYEQYF. The rearrangement uses TRBV28 and TRBJ2-7; TRBD1 matches at 9 bases. Germline V gene data show CDR1 as MDHEN and CDR2 as SYDVKM. V lost 5 bases, J lost 2 bases, and 7 bases stayed unmatched. The CDR3 covers 15 residues.

J is TRBJ2-1 and V is TRBV11-2; D not resolved. From germline, CDR1 is SGHAT and CDR2 FQNNGV. CDR3 length: 15 residues. V was trimmed by 5 bases and J by 0 bases, leaving 11 bases between them. CDR3 loop: CASSVDLSSYNEQFF. The CDR3 DNA sequence: TGTGCCAGCAGCGTCGACCTGAGCTCCTACAATGAGCAGTTCTTC.

This chain uses TRBV5-1 with TRBJ2-7; a possible D gene is TRBD1 (5 bases). CDR1 and CDR2 (germline): SGHRS, YFSETQ. The V end lost 5 bases, the J end lost 3 bases, and 21 bases lay between the germline ends. The CDR3 runs 16 residues. The CDR3 sequence: CASRKGAQGEVYEQYF. The CDR3 DNA sequence: TGCGCCAGCAGAAAAGGGGCGCAGGGCGAGGTCTACGAGCAGTACTTC.

This chain connects TRBV27 to TRBJ2-1; TRBD2 matches at 9 bases. With 0 bases clipped from V and 9 bases from J, the junction kept 9 bases outside the gene matches. Germline V gene lookup returns CDR1 MNHEY and CDR2 SMNVEV (reference sequence). This CDR3 comprises 16 residues. The CDR3 DNA sequence: TGTGCCAGCAGTTTATCATCAGCGGGAGGTAAACGTGAGCAGTTCTTC. It encodes CASSLSSAGGKREQFF.

CDR3 sequence reads: CASSQGRGTDTQYF. For the CDR3, the DNA is TGTGCCAGCAGCCAAGGGCGGGGCACAGATACGCAGTATTTT. The V gene is TRBV5-4, the J gene TRBJ2-3, with D possibly matching TRBD2 (5 bases). Between the trimmed V and J ends, which lost 4 bases and 1 base, there was a span of 10 bases. The CDR3 consists of 14 residues. CDR1 and CDR2 (germline): SGHNT, YYREEE (reference sequence).

The genes are TRBV27 and TRBJ2-5; 7 bases are shared with TRBD1. CDR3 length: 14 residues. Losses at the gene ends were 2 bases for V and 3 bases for J; bases not matched to a gene: 3. Germline CDR1 is MNHEY and CDR2 is SMNVEV (reference sequence). CDR3 sequence reads: CASSLTGTEETQYF. The CDR3 bases are TGTGCCAGCAGTTTAACCGGGACAGAAGAGACCCAGTACTTC.

This chain connects TRBV7-3 to TRBJ2-1; 10 bases align to TRBD2. The CDR3 runs to 16 residues. The germline V gene has CDR1 SGHTA and CDR2 FQGTGA. The V gene end was trimmed by 2 bases and the J gene end by 4 bases; junction bases not matched to a gene: 5. The CDR3 coding sequence is TGTGCCAGCAGCTTATTAGCGGGAGGACCTTACAATGAGCAGTTCTTC. As protein: CASSLLAGGPYNEQFF. The whole variable domain, remainder taken from reference TRBV7-3 and TRBJ2-1, is GAGVSQTPSNKVTEKGKYVELRCDPISGHTALYWYRQSLGQGPEFLIYFQGTGAADDSGLPNDRFFAVRPEGSVSTLKIQRTERGDSAVYLCASSLLAGGPYNEQFFGPGTRLTVL.

The J gene is TRBJ2-7, the V gene TRBV10-3, with 14 bases fitting TRBD2. The V gene's germline CDR1 is ENHRY and CDR2 SYGVKD. Germline trimming cut 6 bases from V and 7 bases from J; bases unmatched to any gene: 5. CDR3 length equals 14 residues. CDR3 bases: TGTGCCATCAGCCTAGGACTAGCGGGAGGTGAGCAGTACTTC. Its translation is CAISLGLAGGEQYF.

This clone has a handful of counts. This sequence joins TRBV5-4 and TRBJ2-3, with 14 bases identical to TRBD2. The CDR3 extends over 16 amino acids. CDR1 SGHNT and CDR2 YYREEE come from the germline V gene (reference sequence). The V segment lost 5 bases and the J segment 7 bases; nucleotides outside the gene matches: 9. The DNA of the CDR3 is TGTGCCAGCAGTCCCGGGACTAGCGGGAGTGTAAATACGCAGTATTTT. Translating gives CASSPGTSGSVNTQYF.

V gene TRBV18 combines with J gene TRBJ1-1, with a weak D call TRBD1 (6 bases). This CDR3 spans 14 amino acids. V was clipped by 6 bases and J by 3 bases, with 14 bases between them. The germline gives CDR1 KGHSH, CDR2 LQKENI. CDR3 protein: CASSRSGADTEAFF. The DNA for the CDR3 is TGTGCCAGCTCCCGTTCAGGGGCGGACACTGAAGCTTTCTTT.

The gene calls are TRBV19 and TRBJ1-2, with D possibly being TRBD1 (6 bases). V lost 6 bases and J lost 5, with 10 bases in between. In germline, CDR1 is LNHDA, CDR2 SQIVND (reference sequence). The CDR3 loop spans 12 amino acids. The DNA for the CDR3 is TGTGCCAGTAGAGGGGGACTGTATGGCTACACCTTC. Protein product: CASRGGLYGYTF.